These T cell receptor beta chains were read from a single sample in a study of PD-1 blockade in classical Hodgkin lymphoma. Data came from immunoSEQ multiplex PCR; TCRdb stores just in-frame clones and leaves some out. The sample consists of over 80,000 clones, about three quarters of them appearing once. Sequences were derived from peripheral blood mononuclear cells (PBMCs), sampled before the fourth cycle of nivolumab. The source is a human donor with classical Hodgkin lymphoma. CDR3s include the opening cysteine and the closing phenylalanine or tryptophan. The order of the fields is V gene, D gene, J gene, clone size, CDR3 protein, CDR3 DNA. D genes are given only for firm matches. Size tells how often a clone was seen (once, few, many) or the class of an expanded clone, and some rows leave it out.

v_call: TRBV19; d_call: NA; j_call: TRBJ1-5; clone_size: NA; cdr3_aa: CASSRDGTFGNQPQHF; cdr3_nt: TGTGCCAGTAGTCGGGACGGGACATTTGGCAATCAGCCCCAGCATTTT
v_call: TRBV27; d_call: NA; j_call: TRBJ2-1; clone_size: once; cdr3_aa: CASSSLDEQFF; cdr3_nt: TGTGCCAGCAGTTCCTTGGATGAGCAGTTCTTC
v_call: TRBV9; d_call: NA; j_call: TRBJ1-1; clone_size: NA; cdr3_aa: CASSVSPRDTEAFF; cdr3_nt: TGTGCCAGCAGCGTGAGCCCACGGGACACTGAAGCTTTCTTT
v_call: TRBV6-5; d_call: NA; j_call: TRBJ2-1; clone_size: NA; cdr3_aa: CASSYPGGFNEQFF; cdr3_nt: TGTGCCAGCAGTTACCCCGGCGGCTTCAATGAGCAGTTCTTC
v_call: TRBV6-5; d_call: NA; j_call: TRBJ1-4; clone_size: once; cdr3_aa: CASSYSGTANEKLFF; cdr3_nt: TGTGCCAGCAGTTACTCGGGGACGGCTAATGAAAAACTGTTTTTT
v_call: TRBV2; d_call: NA; j_call: TRBJ2-7; clone_size: NA; cdr3_aa: CASTGDILYEQYF; cdr3_nt: TGTGCCAGTACTGGGGACATCCTCTACGAGCAGTACTTC
v_call: TRBV28; d_call: NA; j_call: TRBJ1-5; clone_size: few; cdr3_aa: CASSSDITQHF; cdr3_nt: TGTGCCAGCAGTTCGGATATCACCCAGCATTTT
v_call: TRBV6-6; d_call: NA; j_call: TRBJ2-5; clone_size: NA; cdr3_aa: CASSPFRGGQETQYF; cdr3_nt: TGTGCCAGCAGTCCATTCCGCGGAGGCCAAGAGACCCAGTACTTC
v_call: TRBV19; d_call: TRBD1; j_call: TRBJ1-2; clone_size: NA; cdr3_aa: CASSRRGQGGNYGYTF; cdr3_nt: TGTGCCAGTAGTAGAAGGGGACAGGGGGGTAACTATGGCTACACCTTC
v_call: TRBV7-9; d_call: NA; j_call: TRBJ1-1; clone_size: once; cdr3_aa: CASSLDMGNTEAFF; cdr3_nt: TGTGCCAGCAGCTTAGATATGGGGAACACTGAAGCTTTCTTT
v_call: TRBV14; d_call: NA; j_call: TRBJ1-2; clone_size: NA; cdr3_aa: CASSQSTNYGYTF; cdr3_nt: TGTGCCAGCAGCCAATCGACGAACTATGGCTACACCTTC
v_call: TRBV19; d_call: TRBD1; j_call: TRBJ2-1; clone_size: few; cdr3_aa: CASSPPGTGGKNEQFF; cdr3_nt: TGTGCCAGTAGTCCACCTGGGACAGGGGGCAAGAATGAGCAGTTCTTC
v_call: TRBV19; d_call: TRBD1; j_call: TRBJ2-7; clone_size: NA; cdr3_aa: CASSRTGTGNYEQYF; cdr3_nt: TGTGCCAGTAGTCGGACCGGGACAGGGAACTACGAGCAGTACTTC
v_call: TRBV7-9; d_call: NA; j_call: TRBJ2-6; clone_size: NA; cdr3_aa: CASSFRSGEGANVLTF; cdr3_nt: TGTGCCAGCAGCTTTAGGTCAGGGGAGGGGGCCAACGTCCTGACTTTC
v_call: TRBV30; d_call: NA; j_call: TRBJ2-7; clone_size: NA; cdr3_aa: CAWNFDGYEQYF; cdr3_nt: TGTGCCTGGAACTTCGACGGCTACGAGCAGTACTTC
v_call: TRBV5-7; d_call: TRBD1; j_call: TRBJ2-2; clone_size: few; cdr3_aa: CASSLGVGTGETGELFF; cdr3_nt: TGTGCCAGCAGCTTGGGGGTAGGGACAGGGGAGACCGGGGAGCTGTTTTTT
v_call: TRBV15; d_call: NA; j_call: TRBJ2-1; clone_size: few; cdr3_aa: CATSTDLLNEQFF; cdr3_nt: TGTGCCACCAGCACGGACTTACTCAATGAGCAGTTCTTC
v_call: TRBV25-1; d_call: NA; j_call: TRBJ2-4; clone_size: NA; cdr3_aa: CASSESVAAKNIQYF; cdr3_nt: TGTGCCAGCAGTGAATCGGTAGCAGCCAAAAACATTCAGTACTTC
v_call: TRBV19; d_call: TRBD2; j_call: TRBJ2-3; clone_size: NA; cdr3_aa: CASSIGTSGGPTQYF; cdr3_nt: TGTGCCAGTAGTATTGGGACTAGCGGGGGGCCCACGCAGTATTTT
v_call: TRBV4-2; d_call: NA; j_call: TRBJ2-1; clone_size: NA; cdr3_aa: CASSQSGPLYNEQFF; cdr3_nt: TGTGCCAGCAGCCAATCTGGGCCACTATACAATGAGCAGTTCTTC
v_call: TRBV11-2; d_call: NA; j_call: TRBJ2-5; clone_size: few; cdr3_aa: CASSLGSLQETQYF; cdr3_nt: TGTGCCAGCAGCTTAGGCTCGCTCCAAGAGACCCAGTACTTC
v_call: TRBV19; d_call: NA; j_call: TRBJ2-7; clone_size: NA; cdr3_aa: CASSILQSSYEQYF; cdr3_nt: TGTGCCAGTAGTATCCTACAATCTTCCTACGAGCAGTACTTC
v_call: TRBV9; d_call: TRBD2; j_call: TRBJ2-3; clone_size: NA; cdr3_aa: CASSVGASGGAGTQYF; cdr3_nt: TGTGCCAGCAGCGTAGGGGCTAGCGGGGGGGCCGGTACGCAGTATTTT
v_call: TRBV21-1; d_call: NA; j_call: TRBJ2-7; clone_size: once; cdr3_aa: CASSKKGRQYF; cdr3_nt: TGTGCCAGCAGCAAAAAAGGTCGGCAGTACTTC
v_call: TRBV28; d_call: NA; j_call: TRBJ1-5; clone_size: once; cdr3_aa: CASSFRQAVSNQPQHF; cdr3_nt: TGTGCCAGCAGTTTCCGGCAGGCCGTTAGCAATCAGCCCCAGCATTTT
v_call: TRBV4-2; d_call: NA; j_call: TRBJ2-2; clone_size: NA; cdr3_aa: CASSQDLRSTGELFF; cdr3_nt: TGTGCCAGCAGCCAAGATCTTCGGAGCACCGGGGAGCTGTTTTTT
v_call: TRBV19; d_call: TRBD1; j_call: TRBJ2-5; clone_size: NA; cdr3_aa: CASSITGVETQYF; cdr3_nt: TGTGCCAGTAGTATTACAGGGGTAGAGACCCAGTACTTC
v_call: TRBV19; d_call: NA; j_call: TRBJ1-2; clone_size: NA; cdr3_aa: CASSIDLGYGYTF; cdr3_nt: TGTGCCAGTAGTATAGATTTGGGATATGGCTACACCTTC
v_call: TRBV5-1; d_call: NA; j_call: TRBJ1-1; clone_size: NA; cdr3_aa: CASSLEGGTEAFF; cdr3_nt: TGCGCCAGCAGCTTGGAAGGGGGGACTGAAGCTTTCTTT
v_call: TRBV19; d_call: TRBD1; j_call: TRBJ2-3; clone_size: NA; cdr3_aa: CASTPGQGPHRAQYF; cdr3_nt: TGTGCCAGTACCCCGGGACAGGGCCCGCACAGGGCGCAGTATTTT
v_call: TRBV5-4; d_call: TRBD2; j_call: TRBJ2-3; clone_size: NA; cdr3_aa: CASSSRTSGGFSTDTQYF; cdr3_nt: TGTGCCAGCAGCTCTCGGACTAGCGGGGGGTTTAGCACAGATACGCAGTATTTT
v_call: TRBV28; d_call: NA; j_call: TRBJ1-4; clone_size: once; cdr3_aa: CASSPTGPTTTNEKLFF; cdr3_nt: TGTGCCAGCAGTCCCACAGGGCCCACCACAACTAATGAAAAACTGTTTTTT
v_call: TRBV7-3; d_call: TRBD1; j_call: TRBJ1-4; clone_size: NA; cdr3_aa: CASSLTTGGGEKLFF; cdr3_nt: TGTGCCAGCAGCTTAACGACAGGGGGAGGTGAAAAACTGTTTTTT
v_call: TRBV5-8; d_call: NA; j_call: TRBJ2-7; clone_size: NA; cdr3_aa: CASSFGQSVSYEQYF; cdr3_nt: TGTGCCAGCAGCTTCGGACAGAGCGTTTCCTACGAGCAGTACTTC
v_call: TRBV28; d_call: TRBD1; j_call: TRBJ1-2; clone_size: NA; cdr3_aa: CASSIGTGGIYGYTF; cdr3_nt: TGTGCCAGCAGTATCGGGACAGGGGGGATCTATGGCTACACCTTC
v_call: TRBV14; d_call: NA; j_call: TRBJ2-3; clone_size: NA; cdr3_aa: CASSQALRTDTQYF; cdr3_nt: TGTGCCAGCAGCCAAGCATTAAGGACAGATACGCAGTATTTT
v_call: TRBV15; d_call: TRBD2; j_call: TRBJ2-5; clone_size: NA; cdr3_aa: CATSRGREETQYF; cdr3_nt: TGTGCCACCAGTCGCGGGAGGGAGGAGACCCAGTACTTC
v_call: TRBV28; d_call: NA; j_call: TRBJ1-2; clone_size: NA; cdr3_aa: CASSLAGVHGYTF; cdr3_nt: TGTGCCAGCAGTTTGGCAGGGGTTCATGGCTACACCTTC
v_call: TRBV4-3; d_call: TRBD2; j_call: TRBJ2-2; clone_size: NA; cdr3_aa: CASSQGRTSATGELFF; cdr3_nt: TGCGCCAGCAGCCAAGGCCGGACTAGCGCGACCGGGGAGCTGTTTTTT
v_call: TRBV7-9; d_call: NA; j_call: TRBJ1-4; clone_size: NA; cdr3_aa: CASSLEPITNEKLFF; cdr3_nt: TGTGCCAGCAGCTTAGAACCGATCACTAATGAAAAACTGTTTTTT
v_call: TRBV13; d_call: TRBD1; j_call: TRBJ1-5; clone_size: NA; cdr3_aa: CASSRDRRNQPQHF; cdr3_nt: TGTGCCAGCAGCCGGGACAGGCGAAATCAGCCCCAGCATTTT
v_call: TRBV4-1; d_call: NA; j_call: TRBJ1-2; clone_size: few; cdr3_aa: CASSLQGPDNYGYTF; cdr3_nt: TGCGCCAGCAGCCTACAGGGTCCGGATAACTATGGCTACACCTTC
v_call: TRBV28; d_call: TRBD2; j_call: TRBJ2-2; clone_size: NA; cdr3_aa: CASSLSGLAGKAGELFF; cdr3_nt: TGTGCCAGCAGTTTATCAGGACTAGCGGGAAAGGCCGGGGAGCTGTTTTTT
v_call: TRBV19; d_call: NA; j_call: TRBJ2-4; clone_size: NA; cdr3_aa: CASSISAGIAKNIQYF; cdr3_nt: TGTGCCAGTAGTATCTCGGCAGGGATAGCCAAAAACATTCAGTACTTC
v_call: TRBV18; d_call: NA; j_call: TRBJ1-3; clone_size: NA; cdr3_aa: CASSPGGSPNTIYF; cdr3_nt: TGTGCCAGCTCACCAGGAGGGTCGCCCAACACCATATATTTT
v_call: TRBV11-2; d_call: NA; j_call: TRBJ2-3; clone_size: few; cdr3_aa: CASSLGTAVDTQYF; cdr3_nt: TGTGCCAGCAGCTTAGGGACCGCGGTGGATACGCAGTATTTT
v_call: TRBV14; d_call: NA; j_call: TRBJ1-1; clone_size: NA; cdr3_aa: CASSQRRSVFMNTEAFF; cdr3_nt: TGTGCCAGCAGCCAAAGGAGGTCGGTATTCATGAACACTGAAGCTTTCTTT
v_call: TRBV29-1; d_call: TRBD1; j_call: TRBJ2-5; clone_size: NA; cdr3_aa: CSVRTGAIETQYF; cdr3_nt: TGCAGCGTCCGGACAGGGGCTATCGAGACCCAGTACTTC